This section outlines one T cell receptor (beta chain) sequence together with its context. Its antigen is as yet unknown. This record belongs to a study of T cells expressing NK-cell markers. Study as a whole: Seven of the eight sequenced donors were classified as HCMV-seropositive, and one was classified as seronegative. General study points: There were a few donors in whom these clonotypes also led the CD3+CD56-NKG2C+ fraction. In a group of 5 or 6 donors, dominant NKG2C+ clonotypes represented about 1.0-8% of CD8+ T cells.

The CDR3 extends over 13 amino acids. Synthesis of TCR beta cDNA relied on 5'RACE template switching carrying UMIs. TCRdb reprocessed the 5' RACE reads, with one entry per CDR3 protein and no DNA. This listing includes a few hundred thousand distinct CDR3 sequences. The TCR originated in a man in his late teens or twenties in good health. The V gene is TRBV12-3 or TRBV12-4, the J gene TRBJ2-2; TCRdb's D call, TRBD1, is unchecked because there is no DNA. Sequencing input: blood T cells: a sorted CD56 or NKG2C T cell subset, CD4+ or CD8+ T cells, or bulk PBMC T cells (not recorded which). CDR3 protein: CASHVWGPGELFF.